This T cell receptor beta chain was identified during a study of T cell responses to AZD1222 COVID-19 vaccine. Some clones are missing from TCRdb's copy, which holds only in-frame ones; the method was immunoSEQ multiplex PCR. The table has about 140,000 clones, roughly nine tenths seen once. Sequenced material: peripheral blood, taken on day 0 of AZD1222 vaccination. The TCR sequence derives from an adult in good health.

CDR3 sequence: CASSSPLAGVLSDTQYF. The CDR3 coding sequence is TGTGCCAGCAGCAGCCCTCTAGCGGGAGTATTGTCAGATACGCAGTATTTT. This rearrangement joins TRBV5-4 to TRBJ2-3; 10 bases match TRBD2. V gave up 4 bases and J gave up 4 bases; unmatched junction bases: 12. CDR3 length: 17 residues. Per germline, CDR1 SGHNT and CDR2 YYREEE (reference sequence).